The clone carrying this TCR beta chain was counted only a few times. This CDR3 spans 13 amino acids. With V trimmed by 7 bases and J by 9 bases, 10 bases remained unmatched. The germline CDR1 and CDR2 sequences are DFQATT and SNEGSKA (reference sequence). The TCRbeta library incorporated unique molecular identifiers. MiXCR, run by TCRdb on the PCR reads, gives a single entry per CDR3 protein. The sample contains some 530,000 distinct CDR3 sequences, 12% of which appear only once. The data belong to a study of T-cell reconstitution after alpha-beta-depleted transplantation in children. Material: PBMCs from the stem cell graft donor, obtained from the stem cell graft. This TCR derives from a human donor who donated a stem cell graft to a child with combined immunodeficiency. The rearrangement joins TRBV20-1 to TRBJ2-1, with 9 nucleotides matching TRBD2. The CDR3 DNA follows: TGCAGTGGCAAAGGACTAGCGAGGGGTGAGCAGTTCTTC. Translated: CSGKGLARGEQFF.